This TCR beta chain comes out of a study of technical replicates of blood from a handful of donors. V lost 1 base, J lost 2 bases, and 16 bases lay in between. Looked up from germline, CDR1 is SGHVS and CDR2 is FQNEAQ. There are 17 residues in the CDR3. This clone was counted a single time. Assay used: immunoSEQ multiplex PCR; TCRdb lists only in-frame clones, some missing. The table shows tens of thousands of clones, with approximately 91% occurring only once. This chain uses TRBV7-8 with TRBJ2-3; D unresolved. This clonotype originated in a human donor in good health. Some clones in this sample may be carry-over from other donors' samples. Sequencing was carried out using PBMCs. The chain's CDR3 is CASSLVAAPVSTDTQYF. CDR3 sequence (DNA): TGTGCCAGCAGCTTAGTGGCGGCACCGGTATCCACAGATACGCAGTATTTT.